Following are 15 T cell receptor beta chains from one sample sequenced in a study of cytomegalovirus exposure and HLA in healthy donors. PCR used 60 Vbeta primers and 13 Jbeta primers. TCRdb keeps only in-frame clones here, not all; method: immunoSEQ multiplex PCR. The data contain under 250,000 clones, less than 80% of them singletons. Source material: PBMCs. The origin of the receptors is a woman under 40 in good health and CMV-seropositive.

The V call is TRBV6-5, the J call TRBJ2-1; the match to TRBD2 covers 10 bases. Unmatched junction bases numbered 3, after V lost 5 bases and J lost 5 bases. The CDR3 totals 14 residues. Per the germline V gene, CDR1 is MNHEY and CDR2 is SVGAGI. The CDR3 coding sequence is TGTGCCAGCAGTCCGGGACTAGCGAACAATGAGCAGTTCTTC. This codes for CASSPGLANNEQFF.

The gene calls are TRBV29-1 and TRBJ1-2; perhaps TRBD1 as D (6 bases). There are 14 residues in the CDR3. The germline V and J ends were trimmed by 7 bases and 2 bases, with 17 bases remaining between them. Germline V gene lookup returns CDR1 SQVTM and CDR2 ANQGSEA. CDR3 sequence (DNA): TGCAGCGGGGGCCCCACAGGGACAAACTATGGCTACACCTTC. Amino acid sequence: CSGGPTGTNYGYTF.

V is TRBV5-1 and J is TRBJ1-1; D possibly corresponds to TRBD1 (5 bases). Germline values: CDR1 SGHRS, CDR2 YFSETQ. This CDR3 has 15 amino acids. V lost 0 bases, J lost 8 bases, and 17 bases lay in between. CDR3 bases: TGCGCCAGCAGCTTGGCCGTCGGACAAGGAACGGAAGCTTTCTTT. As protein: CASSLAVGQGTEAFF.

As DNA, the CDR3 is TGTGCCAGCAGCTTGAGCGGAGGGGGGGAGAACTATGGCTACACCTTC. Amino acids: CASSLSGGGENYGYTF. This chain connects TRBV5-5 to TRBJ1-2, with D maybe TRBD1 (6 bases). The CDR3 is 16 amino acids. CDR1 and CDR2 (germline): SGHKS, YYEKEE (reference sequence). V was shortened by 1 base and J by 2 bases, with 15 bases between the two germline ends.

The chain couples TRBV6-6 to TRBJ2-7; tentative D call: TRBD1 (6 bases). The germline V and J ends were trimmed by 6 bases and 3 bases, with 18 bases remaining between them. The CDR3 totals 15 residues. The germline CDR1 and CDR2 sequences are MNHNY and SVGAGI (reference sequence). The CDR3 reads CASSRGQSTLYEQYF. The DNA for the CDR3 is TGTGCCAGCAGCCGGGGACAATCTACCCTCTACGAGCAGTACTTC.

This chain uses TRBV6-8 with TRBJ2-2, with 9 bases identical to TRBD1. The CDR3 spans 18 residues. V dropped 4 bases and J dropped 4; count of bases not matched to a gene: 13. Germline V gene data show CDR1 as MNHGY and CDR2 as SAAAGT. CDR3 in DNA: TGTGCCAGCAGTTCTCCGGACGGGACAGGGTGGGCCACCGGGGAGCTGTTTTTT. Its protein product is CASSSPDGTGWATGELFF.

CDR3 nucleotide sequence: TGTGCCACCCGCGACAGGGGGCTTTCCTACGAGCAGTACTTC. Amino acids: CATRDRGLSYEQYF. The chain couples TRBV15 to TRBJ2-7; the match to TRBD1 covers 10 bases. The J segment lost 1 base and the V segment lost 8 bases, leaving 5 bases of the junction unmatched. The CDR3 spans 14 residues. Germline V gene sequence: CDR1 LNHNV, CDR2 YYDKDF (reference sequence).

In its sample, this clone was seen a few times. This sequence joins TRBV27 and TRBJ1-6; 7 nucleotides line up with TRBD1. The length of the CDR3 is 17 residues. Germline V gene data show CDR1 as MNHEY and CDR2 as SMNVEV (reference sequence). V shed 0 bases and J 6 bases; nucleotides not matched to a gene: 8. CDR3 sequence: CASSLSAAGTANSPLHF. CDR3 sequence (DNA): TGTGCCAGCAGTTTATCGGCCGCCGGGACAGCTAATTCACCCCTCCACTTT.

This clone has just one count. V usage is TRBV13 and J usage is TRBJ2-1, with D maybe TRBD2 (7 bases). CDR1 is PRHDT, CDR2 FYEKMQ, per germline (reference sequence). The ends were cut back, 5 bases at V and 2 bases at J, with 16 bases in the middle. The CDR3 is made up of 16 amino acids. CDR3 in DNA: TGTGCCAGCAGCCTTAAGGGGGGGGGCCCCTACAATGAGCAGTTCTTC. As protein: CASSLKGGGPYNEQFF.

CDR3 nucleotide sequence: TGCGCCAGCAGCCAAGATCCCAACGGGCAGGGGGGATCAGGAGCTTTCTTT. The encoded protein is CASSQDPNGQGGSGAFF. The genes are TRBV4-3 and TRBJ1-1; 7 bases are a match to TRBD1. V lost 0 bases and J lost 10; bases outside the gene matches: 17. The CDR3 loop spans 17 amino acids. The germline V gene has CDR1 LGHNA and CDR2 YSLEER.

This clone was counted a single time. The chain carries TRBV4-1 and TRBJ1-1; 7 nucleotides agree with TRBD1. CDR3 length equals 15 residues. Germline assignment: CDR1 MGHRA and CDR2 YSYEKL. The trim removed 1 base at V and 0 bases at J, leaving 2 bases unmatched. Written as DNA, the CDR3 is TGCGCCAGCAGCCAAGGACAGGGCTTGAACACTGAAGCTTTCTTT. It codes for CASSQGQGLNTEAFF.

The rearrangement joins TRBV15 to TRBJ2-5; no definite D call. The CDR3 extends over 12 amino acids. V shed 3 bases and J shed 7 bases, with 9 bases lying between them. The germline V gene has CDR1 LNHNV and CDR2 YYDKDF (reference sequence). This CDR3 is CATSRGPGTQYF. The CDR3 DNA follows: TGTGCCACCAGCAGGGGCCCTGGGACCCAGTACTTC.

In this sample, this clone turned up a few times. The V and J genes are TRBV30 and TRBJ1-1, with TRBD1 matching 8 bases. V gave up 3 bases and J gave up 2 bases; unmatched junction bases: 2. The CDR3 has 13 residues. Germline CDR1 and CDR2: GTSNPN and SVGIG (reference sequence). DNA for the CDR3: TGTGCCTGGAGATCAGGGGGCAACACTGAAGCTTTCTTT. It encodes CAWRSGGNTEAFF. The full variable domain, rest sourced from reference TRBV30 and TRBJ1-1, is SQTIHQWPATLVQPVGSPLSLECTVEGTSNPNLYWYRQAAGRGLQLLFYSVGIGQISSEVPQNLSASRPQDRQFILSSKKLLLSDSGFYLCAWRSGGNTEAFFGQGTRLTVV.

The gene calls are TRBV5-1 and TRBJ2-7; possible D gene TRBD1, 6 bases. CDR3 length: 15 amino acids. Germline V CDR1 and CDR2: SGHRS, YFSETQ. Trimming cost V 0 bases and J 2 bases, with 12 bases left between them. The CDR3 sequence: CASSLGGLPTYEQYF. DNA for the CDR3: TGCGCCAGCAGCTTGGGGGGGCTGCCAACCTACGAGCAGTACTTC.

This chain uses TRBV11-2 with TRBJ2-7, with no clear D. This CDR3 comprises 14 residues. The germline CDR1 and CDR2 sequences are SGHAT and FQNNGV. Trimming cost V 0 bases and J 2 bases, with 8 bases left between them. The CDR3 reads CASSLDVAPYEQYF. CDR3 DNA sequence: TGTGCCAGCAGCTTAGATGTGGCCCCCTACGAGCAGTACTTC.